This T cell receptor beta chain was found in a study of Graves' ophthalmopathy and Graves' hyperthyroidism. The length of the CDR3 is 13 residues. The V gene's germline CDR1 is LNHNV and CDR2 YYDKDF (reference sequence). With V trimmed by 0 bases and J by 6 bases, 1 base remained unmatched. RNA transcripts served as template for amplifying TCR beta CDR3 sequences. The authors performed first-round RT-PCR with HTBI primers and then a second-round multiplex PCR. One entry per CDR3 protein, called by TCRdb with MiXCR from the multiplex PCR reads. The table has roughly 700,000 distinct CDR3 sequences, 40% seen once.

The TCR sequence derives from an adult man with Graves' ophthalmopathy. The specimen sequenced was peripheral blood. The gene calls are TRBV15 and TRBJ2-5; 7 nucleotides align to TRBD1. This chain's CDR3 is CATSRDRGQTQYF. In DNA form, the CDR3 reads TGTGCCACCAGCAGAGATAGGGGGCAGACCCAGTACTTC.